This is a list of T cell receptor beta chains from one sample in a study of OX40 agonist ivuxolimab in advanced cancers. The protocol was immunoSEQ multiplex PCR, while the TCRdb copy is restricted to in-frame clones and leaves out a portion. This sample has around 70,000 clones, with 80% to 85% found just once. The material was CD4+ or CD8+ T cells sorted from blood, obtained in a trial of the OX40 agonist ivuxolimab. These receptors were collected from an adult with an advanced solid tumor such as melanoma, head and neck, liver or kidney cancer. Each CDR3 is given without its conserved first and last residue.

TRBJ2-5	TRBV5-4	ASSPGGAGGQETQY
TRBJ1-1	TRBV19	ASSPRDRENTEAF
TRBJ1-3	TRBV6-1	ASSTDYSGNTIY
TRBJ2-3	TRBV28	ASNGSGDTQY
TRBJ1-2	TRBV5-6	ASSSDIYYGYT
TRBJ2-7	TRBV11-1	ASSLTSLEQY
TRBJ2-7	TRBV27	ASSLGAYYEQY
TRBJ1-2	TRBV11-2	ASSSRPGAGYGYT
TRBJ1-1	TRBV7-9	ASSLGIDGEAF
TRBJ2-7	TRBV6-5	ASSTGLAETYEQY
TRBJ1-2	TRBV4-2	ASSAGDGRGYT
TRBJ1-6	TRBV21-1	ASNRKYNSPLH
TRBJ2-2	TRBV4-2	ASSLRQGEGGELF
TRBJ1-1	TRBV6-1	ASREAIGLGAF